Below, 3 T cell receptor beta chains from the same sample are listed, as sequenced in a study of T-cell memory formation after mild COVID-19. TCRdb independently ran MiXCR on the 5' RACE reads; one entry per CDR3 protein. The sample lists hundreds of thousands of distinct CDR3 sequences, approximately 20% occurring once. Sequencing was carried out using PBMCs or a T cell subset sorted from them (not recorded which). The source of these receptors is an adult woman who had mild COVID-19 (a few samples of this study predate the infection). Cell type and time point are not known.

The CDR3 sequence: CATSESQTTNEQFF. The CDR3 DNA is TGTGCCACCAGTGAGTCTCAGACAACAAATGAGCAGTTCTTC. The V call is TRBV24-1, the J call TRBJ2-1; D is unclear. This CDR3 region has 14 residues. The germline CDR1 and CDR2 sequences are KGHDR and SFDVKD. V was clipped by 4 bases and J by 7 bases, with 13 bases between them.

V is TRBV5-4 and J is TRBJ1-6; 7 bases line up with TRBD1. Unmatched junction bases numbered 7, after V lost 4 bases and J lost 9 bases. CDR1 is SGHNT and CDR2 is YYREEE in the germline V gene (reference sequence). The CDR3 is 14 residues long. The DNA of the CDR3 is TGTGCCAGCAGCCGGTACAGGGGAGGTTCACCCCTCCACTTT. Translation: CASSRYRGGSPLHF.

This chain connects TRBV27 to TRBJ1-2, with a tentative D call TRBD1 (5 bases). V was pared by 5 bases and J by 4 bases, with 11 bases between. Germline CDR1 reads MNHEY; CDR2 reads SMNVEV (reference sequence). CDR3 size: 13 residues. DNA of the CDR3: TGTGCCAGCAGTACCCCCGGGGCCTATGGCTACACCTTC. Its translation is CASSTPGAYGYTF.